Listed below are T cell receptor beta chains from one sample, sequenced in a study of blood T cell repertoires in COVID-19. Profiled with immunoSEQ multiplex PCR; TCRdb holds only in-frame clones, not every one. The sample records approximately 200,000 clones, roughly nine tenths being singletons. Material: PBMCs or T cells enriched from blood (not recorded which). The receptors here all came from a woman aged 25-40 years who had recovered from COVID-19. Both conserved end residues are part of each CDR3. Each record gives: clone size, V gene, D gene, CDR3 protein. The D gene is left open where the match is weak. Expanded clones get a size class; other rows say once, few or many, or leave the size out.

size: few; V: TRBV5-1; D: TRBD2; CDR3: CASSPNDGGARSDTQYF
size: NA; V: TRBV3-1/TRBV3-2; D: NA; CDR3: CASSQEYGNTIYF
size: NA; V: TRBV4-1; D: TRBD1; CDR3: CASSQGQGARGEAFF
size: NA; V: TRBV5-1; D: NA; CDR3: CASSLGAGSYEQYF
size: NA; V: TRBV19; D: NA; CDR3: CASSLTGSSNQPQHF
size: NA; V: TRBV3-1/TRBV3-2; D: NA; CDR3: CASSGGPYNEQFF
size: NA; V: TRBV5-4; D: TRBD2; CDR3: CASSLRLADTDTQYF
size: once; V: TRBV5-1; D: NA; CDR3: CASSLVAGRPQETQYF
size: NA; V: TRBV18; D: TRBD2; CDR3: CASSPSREHTDTQYF
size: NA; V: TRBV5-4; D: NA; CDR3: CASSLNDRYQETQYF
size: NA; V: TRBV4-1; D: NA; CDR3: CASSQLVDRETQYF
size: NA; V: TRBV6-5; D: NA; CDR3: CASSRLNTEAFF
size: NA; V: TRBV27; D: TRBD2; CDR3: CASRRLTSGRRNEQFF
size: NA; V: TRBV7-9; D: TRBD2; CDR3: CASRRLAQEQYF
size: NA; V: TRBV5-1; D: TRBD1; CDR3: CASSLTTGAVNTEAFF
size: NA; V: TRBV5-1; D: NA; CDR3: CASSLEPSYNEQFF
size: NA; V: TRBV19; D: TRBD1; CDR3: CASSIQPGTGSYEQYF
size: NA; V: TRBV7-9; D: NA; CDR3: CASSSSGFVNEKLFF
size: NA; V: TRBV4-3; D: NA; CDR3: CASSQDRGTNYGYTF
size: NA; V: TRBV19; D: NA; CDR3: CASSIGEDYLRNQPQHF
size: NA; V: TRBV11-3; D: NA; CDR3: CASSSSGYYYSPLHF
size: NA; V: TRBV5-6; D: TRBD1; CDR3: CATKGQGPYLNTEAFF
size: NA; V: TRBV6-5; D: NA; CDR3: CASSLTPWNEQFF
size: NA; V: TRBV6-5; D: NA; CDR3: CASREGSGGYGYTF
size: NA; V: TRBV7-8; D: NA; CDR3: CASSPLVGGSTEAFF
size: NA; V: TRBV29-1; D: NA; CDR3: CSVGGTYNEQFF
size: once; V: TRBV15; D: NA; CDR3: CATSRDLGHYIPLHF
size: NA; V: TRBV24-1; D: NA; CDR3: CATSAITGANVLTF
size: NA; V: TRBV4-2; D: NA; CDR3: CASSPGGLMNTEAFF
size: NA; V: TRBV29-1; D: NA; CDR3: CSVLSGSQYF
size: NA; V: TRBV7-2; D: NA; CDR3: CASSLALGVSGELFF
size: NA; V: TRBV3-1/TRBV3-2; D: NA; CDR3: CASSRRGGYEQYF
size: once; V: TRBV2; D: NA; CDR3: CASTRTESNQPQHF
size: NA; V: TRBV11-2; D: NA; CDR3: CASSLSVSYEQYF
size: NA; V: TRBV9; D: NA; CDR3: CASSAGGEFYEAFF
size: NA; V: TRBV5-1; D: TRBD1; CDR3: CASSSLTGVGTEAFF
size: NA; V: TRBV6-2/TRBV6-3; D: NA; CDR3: CASSYALVGTEAFF
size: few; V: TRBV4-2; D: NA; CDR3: CASSQDFNAGGNTIYF
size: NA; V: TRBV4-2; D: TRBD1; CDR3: CASSPGQGEKAFF
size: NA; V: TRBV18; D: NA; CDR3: CASSPLGLGSSYNEQFF
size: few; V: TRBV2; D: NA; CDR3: CATSGPNTGELFF
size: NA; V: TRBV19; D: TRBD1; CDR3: CASSIGRLGTGKSHEQYF
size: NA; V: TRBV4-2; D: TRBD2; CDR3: CASSQATSGVDEQFF
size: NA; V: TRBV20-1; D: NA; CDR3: CSASKERSAYEQYF
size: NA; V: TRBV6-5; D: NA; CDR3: CASSDRGAEAFF
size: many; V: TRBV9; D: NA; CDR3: CASSVGLDEAFF
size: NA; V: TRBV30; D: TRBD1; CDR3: CAWSAGGRGNTIYF
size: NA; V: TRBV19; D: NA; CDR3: CASFRGSDYGYTF